This TCR beta chain was recovered during a study of cytomegalovirus exposure and HLA in healthy donors. The overall study: There were under 140 million unique TCR beta sequences, drawn from around 180 million T cells, in an earlier analysis.

Points on this clone: Its matching antigen is unknown.

Regarding the study as a whole: Later on, an analysis found that several of the most significant clusters appeared to be linked to common viral pathogens, which included parvovirus B19. Most of the CMV-associated TCR beta chains (in a later analysis) appeared to be HLA-restricted. In vitro, a few CMV-associated chains proved specific for CMV antigens.

This PCR relied on a set of 60 Vbeta primers and 13 Jbeta primers. Profiling relied on immunoSEQ multiplex PCR, and the TCRdb table lists in-frame clones only, not all of them. The repertoire consists of approximately 150,000 clones, with about 74% occurring once and the leading ten covering approximately 2.8%. Germline lookup yields CDR1 MNHNY and CDR2 SVGAGI (reference sequence). The CDR3 is made up of 16 amino acids. Trimming removed 5 bases from V and 6 bases from J; junction bases left unmatched: 11. This TCR came from a male donor in good health and CMV-seronegative. Material: PBMCs. V and J are TRBV6-6 and TRBJ2-2, with 8 bases lining up with TRBD1. The CDR3 sequence: CASSPRWTGRSGELFF. CDR3 nucleotide sequence: TGTGCCAGCAGTCCCCGATGGACAGGGAGATCCGGGGAGCTGTTTTTT.